This T cell receptor (beta chain) was documented in a study of identical twins. The study, taken as a whole, reports: Twin-shared out-of-frame alpha sequences showed excess low generation probability. Its conclusions, products of cross-sectional statistical analysis, did not come from following the same donors. Modelling underestimated the level of out-of-frame TCR alpha sharing observed in monozygotic twins.

TCRdb recomputed calls from the 5' RACE reads with MiXCR, one row per CDR3 protein. The data show about 900,000 distinct CDR3 sequences, with 10% to 15% seen just once and under 2% held by the top ten. Only a few counts were recorded for this clonotype. Its antigen is unknown. The V gene end was trimmed by 2 bases and the J gene end by 3 bases; junction bases not matched to a gene: 6. The CDR3 totals 17 residues. Germline assignment: CDR1 SGHDN and CDR2 FVKESK. This same sample was also part of a study on yellow fever vaccine responses in identical twins. This second report adds: Twins reportedly appeared to share part of their vaccine T cell response while keeping part individual.

The rearrangement joins TRBV14 to TRBJ2-1, with TRBD2 matching 11 bases. This receptor was taken from a young woman in good health. Material: PBMCs. Here the CDR3 reads CASSQPGLADHYNEQFF. Here the CDR3 DNA reads TGTGCCAGCAGCCAACCGGGACTAGCGGATCACTACAATGAGCAGTTCTTC.